These 14 T cell receptor beta chains came from one sample sequenced in a study of T cell responses to AZD1222 COVID-19 vaccine. Clones were read by immunoSEQ multiplex PCR, and TCRdb kept only the in-frame ones, dropping some. Altogether some 69,000 clones are present, 85% being singletons, with the ten largest covering around 19%. Sequencing was performed on peripheral blood, taken on day 0 of AZD1222 vaccination. The origin of the receptors is an adult in good health.

The chain carries TRBV3-1 (or the pseudogene TRBV3-2) and TRBJ1-3, with D hard to call. The V end was cut by 2 bases, the J end by 7 bases, with 12 bases between. The germline CDR1 and CDR2 sequences are LGHDT and YNNKEL (reference sequence). The CDR3 is made up of 14 amino acids. CDR3: CASSQYPSGNTIYF. CDR3 DNA: TGTGCCAGCAGCCAATACCCCAGCGGCAACACCATATATTTT.

The rearrangement joins TRBV20-1 to TRBJ1-4; tentatively, D is TRBD1 (5 bases). Germline CDR1 reads DFQATT; CDR2 reads SNEGSKA (reference sequence). The CDR3 has 17 residues. With 3 bases removed from V and 3 bases from J, the gap between germline ends came to 20 bases. DNA of the CDR3: TGCAGTGCTAGTAATCCCGGCAGGCGGGGACCTAATGAAAAACTGTTTTTT. It yields the protein CSASNPGRRGPNEKLFF.

This chain joins TRBV3-1 (or the pseudogene TRBV3-2) and TRBJ1-5; a weak D match, TRBD1 (5 bases). This CDR3 spans 17 amino acids. V was clipped by 1 base and J by 1 base, with 14 bases between them. CDR1 LGHDT and CDR2 YNNKEL come from the germline V gene (reference sequence). DNA for the CDR3: TGTGCCAGCAGCCAAGGTCAGGGTATATCGAGCAATCAGCCCCAGCATTTT. Its protein product is CASSQGQGISSNQPQHF.

The V call is TRBV23-1, the J call TRBJ1-5, with no clear D. TRBV23-1 belongs to the ORF category, with a function that is uncertain. V was pared by 3 bases and J by 0 bases, with 12 bases between. This CDR3 spans 16 amino acids. This CDR3 is CASSQLLAFSNQPQHF. Here the CDR3 DNA reads TGCGCCAGCAGTCAGCTGTTGGCCTTTAGCAATCAGCCCCAGCATTTT.

The CDR3: CASQGLTNPSSYNEQFF. The CDR3 coding sequence is TGTGCGTCACAGGGCTTAACTAACCCGAGCTCCTACAATGAGCAGTTCTTC. V and J are TRBV19 and TRBJ2-1, with D possibly matching TRBD1 (6 bases). From germline, CDR1 is LNHDA and CDR2 SQIVND (reference sequence). The CDR3 length is 17 residues.

The V gene is TRBV11-2, the J gene TRBJ2-7; D call uncertain. CDR1 is SGHAT, CDR2 FQNNGV, per germline. This CDR3 contains 12 residues. V was pared by 3 bases and J by 1 base, with 4 bases between. In DNA, the CDR3 is TGTGCCAGCAGCTTCCAGTCCTACGAGCAGTACTTC. It is translated as CASSFQSYEQYF.

The rearrangement links TRBV5-4 to TRBJ2-3; D ambiguous. CDR1 and CDR2 from the germline V gene are SGHNT and YYREEE (reference sequence). The CDR3 length is 13 residues. The germline V and J ends were trimmed by 7 bases and 2 bases, with 11 bases remaining between them. The CDR3 reads CASGVSPTDTQYF. Written as DNA, the CDR3 is TGTGCCAGCGGTGTCAGTCCCACAGATACGCAGTATTTT.

The rearrangement links TRBV9 to TRBJ2-3, with D possibly being TRBD1 (6 bases). Germline assignment: CDR1 SGDLS and CDR2 YYNGEE. V lost 3 bases and J lost 0, with 11 bases in between. The CDR3 is 15 residues long. The CDR3 region has the DNA TGTGCCAGCAGCGGCCGGACAGCTAGCACAGATACGCAGTATTTT. It yields the protein CASSGRTASTDTQYF.

V gene TRBV5-5 combines with J gene TRBJ2-5, with D perhaps TRBD1 (7 bases). The CDR3 loop spans 13 amino acids. V lost 4 bases, J lost 12 bases, and 19 bases lay in between. Germline V CDR1 and CDR2: SGHKS, YYEKEE (reference sequence). The CDR3 sequence is CASSPPRGVEKYF. DNA for the CDR3: TGTGCCAGCAGCCCGCCCAGGGGGGTCGAAAAGTACTTC.

The V call is TRBV6-1, the J call TRBJ2-6; D tentatively fits TRBD1 or TRBD2 (5 bases each). This CDR3 has 15 residues. The germline CDR1 and CDR2 sequences are MNHNS and SASEGT. V lost 3 bases to trimming and J lost 2 bases, with 8 bases between them. CDR3 in DNA: TGTGCCAGCAGTGATTGGGGGACTGGGGCCAACGTCCTGACTTTC. Translation gives CASSDWGTGANVLTF.

J is TRBJ2-3 and V is TRBV9, with D unresolved. V was pared by 3 bases and J by 3 bases, with 14 bases between. The CDR3 spans 15 residues. Per the germline V gene, CDR1 is SGDLS and CDR2 is YYNGEE. In DNA form, the CDR3 reads TGTGCCAGCAGCGGTACCGGGTTTAATACAGATACGCAGTATTTT. Translated: CASSGTGFNTDTQYF. Combining the CDR3 with reference TRBV9 and TRBJ2-3 gives the whole variable domain DSGVTQTPKHLITATGQRVTLRCSPRSGDLSVYWYQQSLDQGLQFLIQYYNGEERAKGNILERFSAQQFPDLHSELNLSSLELGDSALYFCASSGTGFNTDTQYFGPGTRLTVL.

The chain uses TRBV18 and TRBJ1-4, with no clear D. V was cut by 3 bases and J by 0 bases, with 8 bases left in between. The CDR3 is 15 amino acids. CDR1 and CDR2 (germline): KGHSH, LQKENI. The CDR3 sequence is CASSPPVATNEKLFF. In DNA, the CDR3 is TGTGCCAGCTCACCCCCGGTCGCAACTAATGAAAAACTGTTTTTT.

The V and J genes are TRBV20-1 and TRBJ1-4; D gene uncertain. The CDR3 is 11 residues long. Trimming shortened V by 1 base and J by 8 bases, and 5 bases separated the two germline ends. Germline CDR1 and CDR2: DFQATT and SNEGSKA (reference sequence). DNA of the CDR3: TGCAGTGCTAGAGTCCAGGAAAAACTGTTTTTT. Protein product: CSARVQEKLFF.

The chain joins TRBV11-1 to TRBJ2-5; D unresolved. The CDR3 is made up of 12 amino acids. V dropped 7 bases and J dropped 0 bases, with 6 bases sitting between them. In germline, CDR1 is SGHAT, CDR2 FQDESV (reference sequence). The CDR3 DNA sequence: TGTGCCAGCAAACGTTACCAAGAGACCCAGTACTTC. Its protein product is CASKRYQETQYF.